A selection of T cell receptor beta chains follows, all from one sample in a study of blood T cell dynamics during melanoma immunotherapy. Only in-frame clones appear in the TCRdb table, and some are missing; sequencing was by immunoSEQ multiplex PCR. The sample has about 4,900 clones; around 86% are singletons. The sequencing used blood, collected from a patient treated with checkpoint blockade. The source is a human donor with melanoma. Each CDR3 is given with its conserved first and last residue. Each record gives: CDR3 DNA, CDR3 protein, clone size, CDR3 length, D gene, V gene, J gene. A D gene is named only where the DNA matches it firmly. Size tells how often a clone was seen (once, few, many) or the class of an expanded clone, and some rows leave it out.

TGCAGCGTTGCCACCCGGCGCCGAGGACCCTACGAGCAGTACTTC	CSVATRRRGPYEQYF	.	15	.	TRBV29-1	TRBJ2-7
TGTGCCAGCAGCGGGACAGGGGGCGTTGGCTACACCTTC	CASSGTGGVGYTF	.	13	TRBD1	TRBV7-3	TRBJ1-2
TGTGCCAGCAGCTTAATTTCGTCGGGAGTGTCTGAGCAGTACTTC	CASSLISSGVSEQYF	.	15	.	TRBV7-3	TRBJ2-7
TGTGCCAGCTCACCAGTTTTCGGGGGCCCTAGCTCTGGGGCCAACGTCCTGACTTTC	CASSPVFGGPSSGANVLTF	.	19	.	TRBV18	TRBJ2-6
TGTGCCAGTAGGGCTCTAGGTGTGGGGCCCATCGGAAGAGACAATCAGCCCCAGCATTTT	CASRALGVGPIGRDNQPQHF	.	20	.	TRBV19	TRBJ1-5
TGTGCCAGTACCATGGGCTCAGGGACTTCCTACGAGCAGTACTTC	CASTMGSGTSYEQYF	.	15	.	TRBV19	TRBJ2-7
TGTGCCAGCATTCCAGGGGGTAGGGGGAGGATTGACACTGAAGCTTTCTTT	CASIPGGRGRIDTEAFF	.	17	TRBD1	TRBV27	TRBJ1-1
TGTGCCAGCAGCTCATCGTACAGGGGTGGAAACACCATATATTTT	CASSSSYRGGNTIYF	once	15	TRBD1	TRBV7-2	TRBJ1-3
TGTGCCAGCAGCTCAGGACAGGGAGATCAGCCCCAGCATTTT	CASSSGQGDQPQHF	.	14	TRBD1	TRBV7-2	TRBJ1-5
TGTGCCTGGAGTGTAGGGGCAGGGGTTGACGATGGCTACACCTTC	CAWSVGAGVDDGYTF	.	15	.	TRBV30	TRBJ1-2
TGTGCCAGCTCCCAAGTAGCAGGCTTGGCCTACAATGAGCAGTTCTTC	CASSQVAGLAYNEQFF	.	16	.	TRBV18	TRBJ2-1
TGTGCCAGCAGCTTAGCTAGGGAGGGTCAGCCCCAGCATTTT	CASSLAREGQPQHF	.	14	.	TRBV7-2	TRBJ1-5
TGTGCCATCAGTGTTCACGGGGGGAACACTGAAGCTTTCTTT	CAISVHGGNTEAFF	.	14	.	TRBV10-3	TRBJ1-1
TGTGCCAGCTCATCCTCTACAGGGACGTACGAGCAGTACTTC	CASSSSTGTYEQYF	.	14	.	TRBV18	TRBJ2-7
TGTGCCAGCACCGGACTAGCGTATAGCTCCTACGAGCAGTGCTTC	CASTGLAYSSYEQCF	.	15	TRBD2	TRBV6-1	TRBJ2-7
TGTGCCAGCAGTGACTACAATGAGCAGTTCTTC	CASSDYNEQFF	.	11	.	TRBV2	TRBJ2-1
TGTGCCAGCAGTTACAGGCCAGACAGCTCCTACGAGCAGTACTTC	CASSYRPDSSYEQYF	.	15	.	TRBV6-6	TRBJ2-7
TGTGCCAGCAGCTTAGTTGCGGGAAACTCTAACTATGGCTACACCTTC	CASSLVAGNSNYGYTF	.	16	.	TRBV7-2	TRBJ1-2
TGTGCCAGCAGTCTCGACAGGGGGCTTGCCTACGAGCAGTACTTC	CASSLDRGLAYEQYF	.	15	TRBD1	TRBV27	TRBJ2-7
TGTGCCAGCTCACCAACTAGCGACTACGAGCAGTACTTC	CASSPTSDYEQYF	few	13	TRBD2	TRBV18	TRBJ2-7
TGTGCCTGGAGTGTAGGGGACGGGTACACAGATACGCAGTATTTT	CAWSVGDGYTDTQYF	.	15	.	TRBV30	TRBJ2-3
TGTGCCAGCAGCCAACTCGACAATGAGCAGTTCTTC	CASSQLDNEQFF	once	12	.	TRBV4-2	TRBJ2-1
TGTGCCAGCAGCTCCCGTTCCGGGACACGTTACTATGGCTACACCTTC	CASSSRSGTRYYGYTF	.	16	.	TRBV7-2	TRBJ1-2
TGTGCCAGCAGCTCCCAACCGCTAGCGGGAGTTGGGAATGAGCAGTTCTTC	CASSSQPLAGVGNEQFF	.	17	TRBD2	TRBV5-5	TRBJ2-1
TGTGCCAGCAGCAGCACCGGGACAGAGCAGTTCTTC	CASSSTGTEQFF	.	12	.	TRBV2	TRBJ2-1
TGTGCCAGCAGCCAAGAAGTGACTAGCGACTACGAGCAGTACTTC	CASSQEVTSDYEQYF	.	15	TRBD2	TRBV4-2	TRBJ2-7
TGTGCCAGCACCCTGACAGTGGACGTTTATTCACCCCTCCACTTT	CASTLTVDVYSPLHF	.	15	.	TRBV6-6	TRBJ1-6
TGTGCCAGCAGCTATTCCGGGACAGGGGAGACCCAGTACTTC	CASSYSGTGETQYF	.	14	TRBD1	TRBV5-6	TRBJ2-5
TGCGCCAGCAGCCGGAGACTAGCGGGAGACACAGATACGCAGTATTTT	CASSRRLAGDTDTQYF	.	16	TRBD2	TRBV4-3	TRBJ2-3
TGCAGCGGGGGCCTAGCGGGCTCCTACAATGAGCAGTTCTTC	CSGGLAGSYNEQFF	.	14	TRBD2	TRBV29-1	TRBJ2-1
TGTGCCATCAGTGAGTCGGACGGAAGCAGGGCCTATGAGCAGTTCTTC	CAISESDGSRAYEQFF	.	16	.	TRBV10-3	TRBJ2-1
TGTGCCAGTAGTATTGAGGGCGGGTCAACGAGGGAGCAGTACTTC	CASSIEGGSTREQYF	once	15	.	TRBV19	TRBJ2-7
TGCGCCAGCAGCCCCGGGAATTGGAACACTGAAGCTTTCTTT	CASSPGNWNTEAFF	.	14	.	TRBV4-3	TRBJ1-1
TGTGCCAGCAATCAAGGGACTAGCGGGTGGTCGAAGCAGTTCTTC	CASNQGTSGWSKQFF	once	15	TRBD2	TRBV25-1	TRBJ2-1
TGTGCCAGCGGGCCCGCTAGCAGCCCGTCATACAATGAGCAGTTCTTC	CASGPASSPSYNEQFF	.	16	.	TRBV27	TRBJ2-1
TGCGCCAGCAGCCAGGCGACAGGCGCCAGGGAGCAGTTCTTC	CASSQATGAREQFF	.	14	.	TRBV4-1	TRBJ2-1
TGTGCCAGCAGTTGGCGGGACGGCGGGGAGCTGTTTTTT	CASSWRDGGELFF	.	13	.	TRBV6-1	TRBJ2-2
TGTGCCTGGAGTTGGGACCGCACAGATACGCAGTATTTT	CAWSWDRTDTQYF	.	13	.	TRBV30	TRBJ2-3
TGTGCCAGCAGTTATCGGGTGGACAGTCCCTATGGCTACACCTTC	CASSYRVDSPYGYTF	few	15	.	TRBV6-5	TRBJ1-2
TGTGCCAGCAGCTTACCATCCCGGAGTGCTTTCTTT	CASSLPSRSAFF	.	12	.	TRBV11-3	TRBJ1-1
TGTGCCAGCAGTCCCGTCGACGGCCTCTATGGCTACACCTTC	CASSPVDGLYGYTF	.	14	.	TRBV27	TRBJ1-2
TGTGCCAGCAGCTTATTTATGGAGGATGAGCAGTTCTTC	CASSLFMEDEQFF	.	13	.	TRBV7-2	TRBJ2-1
TGTGCCAGCAGCTACAGGGCCCTGGGCAATGAGCAGTTCTTC	CASSYRALGNEQFF	.	14	.	TRBV7-6	TRBJ2-1
TGTGCCAGCAGCGGCGGGAGTGATGAGCAGTTCTTC	CASSGGSDEQFF	.	12	TRBD2	TRBV6-1	TRBJ2-1
TGTGCCAGTAGTATGACAATTCTAGAGACCCAGTACTTC	CASSMTILETQYF	.	13	.	TRBV19	TRBJ2-5
TGTGCCATCCAGGGTGATAGCAATCAGCCCCAGCATTTT	CAIQGDSNQPQHF	.	13	.	TRBV10-3	TRBJ1-5
TGTGCCAGTAGCGCGGGCAGGGCGTCCGGGGAGACCCAGTACTTC	CASSAGRASGETQYF	.	15	.	TRBV19	TRBJ2-5
TGTGCCAGCAGTGATTGGGGGACAGTGGGAAACACCATATATTTT	CASSDWGTVGNTIYF	.	15	TRBD1	TRBV2	TRBJ1-3
TGTGCCAGCAGGCTAGCGGGGATCAGCTCCTACAATGAGCAGTTCTTC	CASRLAGISSYNEQFF	.	16	TRBD2	TRBV5-4	TRBJ2-1
TGCGCCAGCAGCTTGTCCCCCGGCACAGATACGCAGTATTTT	CASSLSPGTDTQYF	.	14	.	TRBV5-1	TRBJ2-3